This entry lists 2 T cell receptor beta chains sequenced from one sample in a study of blood T cell repertoires in COVID-19. Using immunoSEQ multiplex PCR, the repertoire was profiled, and TCRdb retains in-frame clones only, with some absent. The sample carries over 15,000 clones, 65% to 90% recorded once. Sequences were obtained from peripheral blood. Receptor source: an older man with active COVID-19.

V gene TRBV5-6 combines with J gene TRBJ2-7, with TRBD1 matching 10 bases. Losses at the gene ends were 2 bases for V and 2 bases for J; bases not matched to a gene: 7. The CDR3 sequence is 16 residues long. Germline lookup yields CDR1 SGHDT and CDR2 YYEEEE. The CDR3 is CASSFPGQGFAYEQYF. CDR3 bases: TGTGCCAGCAGCTTCCCGGGACAGGGGTTCGCCTACGAGCAGTACTTC.

The chain is built from TRBV24-1 and TRBJ2-1; 11 bases align to TRBD2. J gave up 0 bases and V 2 bases, and 14 bases lay outside the gene matches. The V gene's germline CDR1 is KGHDR and CDR2 SFDVKD. This CDR3 is 21 amino acids long. CDR3 sequence (DNA): TGTGCCACCAGTGATTCCCGACTAGCGGGGACCCGGTTGAGCTCCTACAATGAGCAGTTCTTC. This codes for CATSDSRLAGTRLSSYNEQFF.